What follows is one T cell receptor beta chain and its context. Its target is unknown. This could be a read error, since a much larger clone is one nucleotide away. The data were taken from a study of T cells in Graves' hyperthyroidism and ophthalmopathy. Whole-study findings and limits: Among clonotypes expanded in thyroid above 0.001, most were also found in blood.

The length of the CDR3 is 17 residues. The V and J ends lost 0 bases and 4 bases respectively, with 16 bases between them. Germline V gene lookup returns CDR1 LNHNV and CDR2 YYDKDF (reference sequence). The TCR beta CDR3 regions underwent amplification using RNA transcripts as the source. The TCR CDR3 was amplified in a first-round RT-PCR using the HTBI primer set. TCRdb re-called the multiplex PCR reads through MiXCR, storing one row per CDR3 protein. The table lists a few hundred thousand distinct CDR3 sequences, roughly 14% of them singletons. Blood from later-ophthalmopathy patients was taken at first hyperthyroidism diagnosis.

The specimen was blood. This receptor was taken from a middle-aged woman with Graves' hyperthyroidism that later progressed to Graves' ophthalmopathy. The V call is TRBV15, the J call TRBJ2-1; a possible D gene is TRBD1 (6 bases). CDR3 coding DNA: TGTGCCACCAGCAGAGATCTTTTGGGGGCACCATACAATGAGCAGTTCTTC. It yields the protein CATSRDLLGAPYNEQFF.